This entry features one T cell receptor (beta chain) sequence. This CDR3 comprises 16 residues. Deletions cut 0 bases from V and 1 base from J, with 9 bases between. CDR1 and CDR2 from the germline V gene are SEHNR and FQNEAQ (reference sequence). PCR was performed a second time for 7 to 11 cycles using a sample-barcoded 5' primer and a J-beta primer mix. TCRdb recomputed calls from the 5' RACE reads with MiXCR, one row per CDR3 protein. The table shows fewer than 650,000 distinct CDR3 sequences, with 25% to 35% occurring only once. This entry belongs to a study of blood T cells in healthy people across ages. The same sample was also studied in work on T cells of mothers and their children.

Input material: blood. The chain uses TRBV7-9 and TRBJ2-2; D call uncertain. This receptor was taken from a boy aged 2-9 years in good health. The CDR3 bases are TGTGCCAGCAGCTTAGCCCGGGCCCGGAACACCGGGGAGCTGTTTTTT. Its translation is CASSLARARNTGELFF.